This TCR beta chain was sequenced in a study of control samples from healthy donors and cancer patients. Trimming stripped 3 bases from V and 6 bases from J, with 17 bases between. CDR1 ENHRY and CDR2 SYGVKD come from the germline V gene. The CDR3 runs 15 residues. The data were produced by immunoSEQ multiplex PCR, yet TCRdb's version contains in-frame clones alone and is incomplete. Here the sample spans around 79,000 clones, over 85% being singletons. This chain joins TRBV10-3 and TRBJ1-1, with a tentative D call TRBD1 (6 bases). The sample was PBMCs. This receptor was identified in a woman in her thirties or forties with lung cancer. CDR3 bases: TGTGCCATCAGTGATTCAAACAGGGTAGGGGCTGAAGCTTTCTTT. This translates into CAISDSNRVGAEAFF.